This T cell receptor (beta chain) was observed in a study of cytomegalovirus exposure and HLA in healthy donors. V lost 1 base and J 5 bases, leaving 12 bases between the germline ends. The germline V gene encodes CDR1 SGHDT and CDR2 YYEEEE. The CDR3 is 14 residues long. Sequencing was performed with immunoSEQ multiplex PCR; in TCRdb, only in-frame clones are kept and a portion is missing. The sample lists around 300,000 clones; 65% to 90% were seen once. The TCR sequence derives from a woman aged 18-29 years in good health and CMV-seronegative. The specimen was PBMCs. The rearrangement links TRBV5-6 to TRBJ1-2; D may be TRBD1 (6 bases). The CDR3, as DNA: TGTGCCAGCAGCTTGTCCACAGGGATATATGGCTACACCTTC. It yields the protein CASSLSTGIYGYTF. The full variable domain, its missing parts supplied by reference TRBV5-6 and TRBJ1-2, is DAGVTQSPTHLIKTRGQQVTLRCSPKSGHDTVSWYQQALGQGPQFIFQYYEEEERQRGNFPDRFSGHQFPNYSSELNVNALLLGDSALYLCASSLSTGIYGYTFGSGTRLTVV.